The clone carrying this T cell receptor (beta chain) was detected only a few times. The antigen is not known. The data are from a study of shared clonotypes between healthy human individuals. For every subset, genomic DNA was evenly distributed across several immunoSEQ plates. The repertoire was sequenced with immunoSEQ multiplex PCR; TCRdb's copy has only in-frame clones and lacks some. The data contain about 710,000 clones, 55% to 85% of them singletons. It was into CD45RA+ naive and CD45RA-negative memory subsets that the CD4+ cells were split. Whole-study results and caveats: The sharing of roughly 5% of naive CD4 clonotypes was seen across a few donors. Naive subsets tended to show greater estimated richness than memory subsets.

Sequenced sample: memory CD4+ T cells sorted from blood. As to subset: CD45RA-negative fraction. This TCR came from a woman under 40 in good health.

Here the CDR3 DNA reads TGTGCCAGCAGTCCACAGCGGGGACAGCCCCAGCATTTT. Its protein is CASSPQRGQPQHF. The chain recombines TRBV27 with TRBJ1-5; no firm D call. This CDR3 spans 13 amino acids. V lost 5 bases and J lost 7, with 12 bases in between. Germline assignment: CDR1 MNHEY and CDR2 SMNVEV (reference sequence).